The sequence of this TCR beta chain was determined in a study of human T cells and chemical hapten exposure (dated by TCRdb to the early 2020s). About the investigation overall: For sensitization, 2% DPC in acetone was applied to a roughly 2 cm by roughly 2 cm area of upper inner arm skin. For TCR sequencing, blood came from 25 to 35 alopecia patients at anywhere from one to four time points (pre-sensitization, 2, 6 and 24 weeks). Patch testing was performed on the upper back with Finn chambers containing 0.01% DPC, and the patch tests were scored after 6 days according to International Contact Dermatitis Research Group standards. Patients additionally received weekly therapeutic DPC doses to the scalp throughout the approximately 25-week study period. Most of the patients in the cohort were female, and the cohort covered alopecia areata with under or over 50% scalp involvement, alopecia totalis and alopecia universalis. The study tracked peripheral blood TCR repertoire changes in vivo during primary and secondary sensitization to the hapten diphenylcyclopropenone (DPC) in alopecia patients. The libraries were sequenced as a pool, and the TCR yield per sample differed mostly because of small variations in library volumes within the pool. Blood samples were taken from patients before sensitization (week 0) and then at 2, 6 and about 24 weeks after DPC sensitization. The full study reports these points: Patch test score was positively correlated with the number of PT1 expanded TCRs, with significance at thresholds 8, 16 and 32 but not at 4. The number of TCRs above 1 in 1000 frequency did not change with DPC sensitization; there was no evidence of global repertoire structure alterations. Alopecia, a presumed autoimmune disease, was present in all patients, so the immune response of the patients might differ from that of healthy individuals. Repeated subsampling changed both the strength of the expansion versus patch-test correlation and the threshold at which that correlation became significant. Significantly more large CDR3 similarity clusters were formed by expanded TCRs than by pre-sensitization or healthy control sets, consistent with antigen-driven responses.

From the cysteine through the phenylalanine, the CDR3 covers 12 amino acids. The read is trimmed to its CDR3 DNA, 36 bases read in frame from base 1. As encoded in the germline V gene, CDR1 is MNHEY while CDR2 is SVGAGI. V gives up 2 bases and J gives up 4 bases, and the segment between their germline ends measures 5 bases. Library preparation was by RACE. Instrument on record: NextSeq 500. Library preparation attached unique molecular identifiers to individual cDNA molecules for quantitative, reproducible TCR counting. For every blood RNA sample, sequencing covered both the TCR alpha and TCR beta chains. Regarding the original processing steps: Samples had a median of roughly 99,000 TCRs, with a range from 23,224 to 690,600. V, J and CDR3 annotation of the TCR reads was performed with the Decombinator software suite. For PS versus PT1 abundance plots, all samples were subsampled to the same number of TCRs (28,000). TCRs were defined as expanded if absent before sensitization and observed at least eight times at the 2-week time point. TCRdb handled the public reads itself, with Q25 trimming in fastp and clone calling in MiXCR, and kept productive beta chains. Identical CDR3 protein sequences are pooled into one entry, listed with their most common genes and DNA. The V and J calls and clone size are TCRdb's, not the authors'. In all, the sample holds roughly 50,000 distinct CDR3 sequences, and around 9.5% of those were seen once. The ten top clones hold over 1.5% of the sample.

In the paper's terms, the time point label means: patch test 2, 6 weeks after DPC sensitization. The treatment or condition label here, explained by the study, means: therapeutic diphenylcyclopropenone sensitization with weekly scalp DPC. Blood at each patch-test visit was drawn before the patch test was applied. Patients were considered eligible if aged 18 to 70, diagnosed with alopecia and deemed suitable for DPC therapy, and patients were excluded if pregnant. Total RNA was extracted from unfractionated whole blood that had been collected in Tempus Blood RNA tubes. This clonotype appeared many times. Its cognate antigen has yet to be identified. Per-base qualities were not stored, and no clone one base away is much larger.

In this chain, TRBV6-5 is recombined with TRBJ1-2; TRBD1 is possibly the D segment (5 matching bases). The sequence derives from a woman between 50 and 59 years old with alopecia areata. Some clones in this sample may be carry-over from other donors' samples. The starting material was whole blood, obtained in connection with sensitization to the hapten diphenylcyclopropenone (DPC). The nucleotide sequence is TGTGCCAGCAGTTACGGGGCCTATGGCTACACCTTC. This encodes CASSYGAYGYTF.